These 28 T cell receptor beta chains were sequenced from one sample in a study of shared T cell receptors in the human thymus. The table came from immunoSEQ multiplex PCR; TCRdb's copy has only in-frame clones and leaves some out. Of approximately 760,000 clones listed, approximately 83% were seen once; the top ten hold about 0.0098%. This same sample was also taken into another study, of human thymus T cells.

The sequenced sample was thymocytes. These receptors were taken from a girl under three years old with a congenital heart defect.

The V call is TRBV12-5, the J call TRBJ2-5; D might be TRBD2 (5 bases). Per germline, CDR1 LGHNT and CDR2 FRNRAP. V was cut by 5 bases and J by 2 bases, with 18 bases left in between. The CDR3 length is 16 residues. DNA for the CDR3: TGTGCTAGTGGTAAAAAAAACCGGACTCAGCAAGAGACCCAGTACTTC. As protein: CASGKKNRTQQETQYF.

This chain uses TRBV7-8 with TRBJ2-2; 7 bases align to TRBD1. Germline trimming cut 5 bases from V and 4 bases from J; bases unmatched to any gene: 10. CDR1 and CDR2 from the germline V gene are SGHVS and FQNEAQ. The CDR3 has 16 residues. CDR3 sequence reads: CASSPPGTDPTGELFF. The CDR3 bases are TGTGCCAGCAGCCCCCCTGGGACAGATCCCACCGGGGAGCTGTTTTTT.

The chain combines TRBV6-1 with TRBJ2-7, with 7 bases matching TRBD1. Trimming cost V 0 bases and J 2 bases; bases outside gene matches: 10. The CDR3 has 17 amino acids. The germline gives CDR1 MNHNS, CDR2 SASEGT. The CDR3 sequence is CASSEAFNDRETYEQYF. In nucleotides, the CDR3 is TGTGCCAGCAGTGAAGCCTTTAATGACAGGGAAACCTACGAGCAGTACTTC.

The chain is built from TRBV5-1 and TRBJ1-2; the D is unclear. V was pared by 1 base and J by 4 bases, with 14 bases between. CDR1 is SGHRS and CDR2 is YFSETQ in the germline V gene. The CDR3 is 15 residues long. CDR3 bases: TGCGCCAGCAGCTTGTCGCGGGAATCTGGCTATGGCTACACCTTC. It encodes CASSLSRESGYGYTF.

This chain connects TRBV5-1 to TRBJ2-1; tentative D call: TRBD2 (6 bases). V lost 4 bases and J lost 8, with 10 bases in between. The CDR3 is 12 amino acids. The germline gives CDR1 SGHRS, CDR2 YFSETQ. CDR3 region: CASSTSGYEQFF. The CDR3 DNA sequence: TGCGCCAGCAGCACCAGCGGGTATGAGCAGTTCTTC.

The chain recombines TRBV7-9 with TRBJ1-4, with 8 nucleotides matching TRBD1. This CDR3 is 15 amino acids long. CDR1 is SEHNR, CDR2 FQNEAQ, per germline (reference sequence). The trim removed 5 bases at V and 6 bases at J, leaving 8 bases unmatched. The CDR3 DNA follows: TGTGCCAGCAGCGGTAAGGACAGGGTCCATGAAAAACTGTTTTTT. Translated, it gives CASSGKDRVHEKLFF.

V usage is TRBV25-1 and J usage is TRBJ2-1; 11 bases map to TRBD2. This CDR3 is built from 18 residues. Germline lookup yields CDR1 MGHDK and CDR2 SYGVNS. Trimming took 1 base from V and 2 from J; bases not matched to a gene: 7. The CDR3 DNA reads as TGTGCCAGCAGTGAATTCGGTGGTAGCGGGGGGGCCTACAATGAGCAGTTCTTC. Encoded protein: CASSEFGGSGGAYNEQFF.

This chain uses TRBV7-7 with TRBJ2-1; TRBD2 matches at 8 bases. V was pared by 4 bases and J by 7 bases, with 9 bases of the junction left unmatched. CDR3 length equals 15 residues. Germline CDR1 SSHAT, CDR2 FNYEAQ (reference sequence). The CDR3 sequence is CASSSLSGGGNEQFF. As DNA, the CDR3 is TGTGCCAGCAGCTCCCTGAGCGGGGGAGGGAATGAGCAGTTCTTC.

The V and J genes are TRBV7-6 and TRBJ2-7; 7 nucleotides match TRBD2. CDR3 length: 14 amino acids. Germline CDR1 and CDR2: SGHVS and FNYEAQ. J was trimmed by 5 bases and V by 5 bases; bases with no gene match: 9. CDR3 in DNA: TGTGCCAGCAGCCGTAAGCGGGGCGGTAACGAGCAGTACTTC. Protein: CASSRKRGGNEQYF. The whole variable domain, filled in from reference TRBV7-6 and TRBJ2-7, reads GAGVSQSPRYKVTKRGQDVALRCDPISGHVSLYWYRQALGQGPEFLTYFNYEAQQDKSGLPNDRFSAERPEGSISTLTIQRTEQRDSAMYRCASSRKRGGNEQYFGPGTRLTVT.

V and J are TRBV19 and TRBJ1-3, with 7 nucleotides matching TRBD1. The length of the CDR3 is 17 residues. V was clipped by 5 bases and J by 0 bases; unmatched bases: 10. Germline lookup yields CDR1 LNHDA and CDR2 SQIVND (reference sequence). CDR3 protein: CASSSRDRALSGNTIYF. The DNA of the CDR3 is TGTGCCAGTAGTTCCCGAGACAGGGCCCTCTCTGGAAACACCATATATTTT.

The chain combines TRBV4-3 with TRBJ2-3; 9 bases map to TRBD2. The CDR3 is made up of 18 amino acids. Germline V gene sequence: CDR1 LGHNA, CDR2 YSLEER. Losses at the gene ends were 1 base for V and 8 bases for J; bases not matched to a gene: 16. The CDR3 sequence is CASSQGVLLSGGTGTQYF. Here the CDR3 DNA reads TGCGCCAGCAGCCAAGGGGTCTTATTGAGCGGGGGGACGGGTACGCAGTATTTT.

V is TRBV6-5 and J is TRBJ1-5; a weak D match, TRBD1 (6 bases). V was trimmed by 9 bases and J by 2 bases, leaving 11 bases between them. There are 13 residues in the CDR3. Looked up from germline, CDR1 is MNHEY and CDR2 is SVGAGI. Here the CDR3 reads CASAEGGNQPQHF. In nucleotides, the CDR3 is TGTGCCAGTGCAGAGGGGGGCAATCAGCCCCAGCATTTT.

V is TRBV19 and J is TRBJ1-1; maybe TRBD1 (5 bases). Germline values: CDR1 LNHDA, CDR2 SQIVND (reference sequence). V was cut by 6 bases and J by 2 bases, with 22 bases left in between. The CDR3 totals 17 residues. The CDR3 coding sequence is TGTGCCAGTAGGGATGTCCACCGCACGGGGGAAAACACTGAAGCTTTCTTT. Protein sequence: CASRDVHRTGENTEAFF.

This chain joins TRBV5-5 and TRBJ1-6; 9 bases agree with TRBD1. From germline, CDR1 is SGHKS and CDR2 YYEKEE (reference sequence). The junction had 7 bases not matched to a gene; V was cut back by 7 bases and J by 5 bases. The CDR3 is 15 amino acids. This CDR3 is CASGTRDRDNSPLHF. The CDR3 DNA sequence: TGTGCCAGCGGGACGCGGGACAGGGATAATTCACCCCTCCACTTT.

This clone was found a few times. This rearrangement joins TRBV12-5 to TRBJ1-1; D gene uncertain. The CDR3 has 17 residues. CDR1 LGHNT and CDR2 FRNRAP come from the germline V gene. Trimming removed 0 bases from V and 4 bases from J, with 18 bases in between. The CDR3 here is CASGLVPPRVKGTEAFF. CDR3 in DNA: TGTGCTAGTGGTTTGGTACCCCCGAGGGTCAAGGGCACTGAAGCTTTCTTT. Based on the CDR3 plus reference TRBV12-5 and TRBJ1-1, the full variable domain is DARVTQTPRHKVTEMGQEVTMRCQPILGHNTVFWYRQTMMQGLELLAYFRNRAPLDDSGMPKDRFSAEMPDATLATLKIQPSEPRDSAVYFCASGLVPPRVKGTEAFFGQGTRLTVV.

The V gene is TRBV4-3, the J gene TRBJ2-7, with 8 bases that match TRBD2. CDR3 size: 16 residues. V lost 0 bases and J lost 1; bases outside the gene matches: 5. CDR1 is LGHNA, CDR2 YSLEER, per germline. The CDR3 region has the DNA TGCGCCAGCAGCCAAGAACGGGGGGGCCGGTCCTACGAGCAGTACTTC. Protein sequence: CASSQERGGRSYEQYF.

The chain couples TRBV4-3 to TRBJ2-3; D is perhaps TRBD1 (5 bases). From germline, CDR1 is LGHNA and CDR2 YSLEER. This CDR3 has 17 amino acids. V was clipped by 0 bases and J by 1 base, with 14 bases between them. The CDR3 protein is CASSQDVSRGGTDTQYF. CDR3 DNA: TGCGCCAGCAGCCAAGATGTGTCTAGGGGTGGCACAGATACGCAGTATTTT.

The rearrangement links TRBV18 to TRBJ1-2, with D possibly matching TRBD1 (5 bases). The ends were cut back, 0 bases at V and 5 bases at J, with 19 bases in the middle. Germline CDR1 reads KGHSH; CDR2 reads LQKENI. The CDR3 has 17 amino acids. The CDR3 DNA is TGTGCCAGCTCACCACCGGGCAGGGCTGACCCTGAGTATGGCTACACCTTC. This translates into CASSPPGRADPEYGYTF.

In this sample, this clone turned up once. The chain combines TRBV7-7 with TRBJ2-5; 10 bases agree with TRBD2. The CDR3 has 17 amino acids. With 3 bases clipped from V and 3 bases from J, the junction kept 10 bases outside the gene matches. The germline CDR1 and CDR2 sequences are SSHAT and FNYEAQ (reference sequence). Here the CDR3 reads CASSFSVSSGGKETQYF. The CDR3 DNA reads TGTGCCAGCAGCTTCTCAGTATCTAGCGGGGGAAAAGAGACCCAGTACTTC. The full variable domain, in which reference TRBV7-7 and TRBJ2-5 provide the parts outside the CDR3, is GAGVSQSPRYKVTKRGQDVTLRCDPISSHATLYWYQQALGQGPEFLTYFNYEAQPDKSGLPSDRFSAERPEGSISTLTIQRTEQRDSAMYRCASSFSVSSGGKETQYFGPGTRLLVL.

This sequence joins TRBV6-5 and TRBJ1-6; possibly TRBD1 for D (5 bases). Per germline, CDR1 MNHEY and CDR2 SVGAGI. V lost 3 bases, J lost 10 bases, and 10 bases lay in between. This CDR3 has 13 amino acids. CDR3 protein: CASSYDSGSPLHF. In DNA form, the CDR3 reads TGTGCCAGCAGTTATGACAGTGGGTCACCCCTCCACTTT.

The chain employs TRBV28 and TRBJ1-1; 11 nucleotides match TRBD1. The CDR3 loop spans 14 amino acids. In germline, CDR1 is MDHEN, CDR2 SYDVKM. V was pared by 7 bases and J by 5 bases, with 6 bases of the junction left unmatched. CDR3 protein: CASTRDRGGTEAFF. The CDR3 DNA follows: TGTGCCAGCACCAGGGACAGGGGGGGAACTGAAGCTTTCTTT.

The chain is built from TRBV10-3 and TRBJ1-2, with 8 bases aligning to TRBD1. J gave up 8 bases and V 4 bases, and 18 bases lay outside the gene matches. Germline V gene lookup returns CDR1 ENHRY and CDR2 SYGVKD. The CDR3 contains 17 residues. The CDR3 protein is CAISVMEGQALSGGYTF. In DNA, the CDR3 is TGTGCCATCAGTGTGATGGAGGGACAGGCCCTATCGGGGGGCTACACCTTC.

CDR3 nucleotide sequence: TGTGCCAGCAGTGGGAGTAATGTGAAAGAGACCCAGTACTTC. It is translated as CASSGSNVKETQYF. The chain uses TRBV27 and TRBJ2-5, with a weak D call TRBD2 (5 bases). The CDR3 runs to 14 residues. CDR1 MNHEY and CDR2 SMNVEV come from the germline V gene (reference sequence). Trimming shortened V by 5 bases and J by 3 bases, and 13 bases separated the two germline ends.

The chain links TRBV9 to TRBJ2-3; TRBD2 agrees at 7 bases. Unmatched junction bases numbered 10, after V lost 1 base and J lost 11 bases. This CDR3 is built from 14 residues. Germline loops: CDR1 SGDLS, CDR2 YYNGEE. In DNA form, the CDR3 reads TGTGCCAGCAGCGTACCTAGGTCGGGGGGTAGGCAGTATTTT. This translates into CASSVPRSGGRQYF.

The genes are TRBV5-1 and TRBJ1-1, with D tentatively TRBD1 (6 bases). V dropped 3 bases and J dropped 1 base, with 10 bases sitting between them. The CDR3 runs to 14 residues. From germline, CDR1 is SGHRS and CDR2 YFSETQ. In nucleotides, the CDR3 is TGCGCCAGCAGCTGGGGACATACGAACACTGAAGCTTTCTTT. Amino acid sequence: CASSWGHTNTEAFF.

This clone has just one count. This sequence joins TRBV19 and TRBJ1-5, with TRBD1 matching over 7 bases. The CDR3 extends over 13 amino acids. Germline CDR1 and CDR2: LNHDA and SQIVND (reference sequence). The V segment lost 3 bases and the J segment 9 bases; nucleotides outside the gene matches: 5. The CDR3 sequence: CASSIRGWRPQHF. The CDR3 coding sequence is TGTGCCAGTAGTATCAGGGGGTGGAGGCCCCAGCATTTT.

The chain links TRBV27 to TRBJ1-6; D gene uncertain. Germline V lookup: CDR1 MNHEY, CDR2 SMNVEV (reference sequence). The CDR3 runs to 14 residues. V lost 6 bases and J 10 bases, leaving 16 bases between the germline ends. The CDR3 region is CASSPPPGWSPLHF. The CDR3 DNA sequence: TGTGCCAGCAGCCCCCCGCCCGGGTGGTCACCCCTCCACTTT.

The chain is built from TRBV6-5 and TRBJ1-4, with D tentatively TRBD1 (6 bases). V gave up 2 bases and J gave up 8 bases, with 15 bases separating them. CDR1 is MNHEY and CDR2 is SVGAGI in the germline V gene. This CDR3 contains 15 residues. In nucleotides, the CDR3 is TGTGCCAGCAGTTACAATGCAGGGGTTGGGGAAAAACTGTTTTTT. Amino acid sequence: CASSYNAGVGEKLFF.